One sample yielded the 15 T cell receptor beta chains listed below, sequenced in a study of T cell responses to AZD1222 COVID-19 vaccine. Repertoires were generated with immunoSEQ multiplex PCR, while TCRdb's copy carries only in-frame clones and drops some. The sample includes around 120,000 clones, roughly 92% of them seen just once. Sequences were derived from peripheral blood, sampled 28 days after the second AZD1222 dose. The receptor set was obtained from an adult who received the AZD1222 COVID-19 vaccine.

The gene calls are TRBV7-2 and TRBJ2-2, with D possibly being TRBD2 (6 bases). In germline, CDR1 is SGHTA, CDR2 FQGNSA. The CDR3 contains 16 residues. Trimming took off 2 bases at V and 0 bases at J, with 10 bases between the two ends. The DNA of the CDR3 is TGTGCCAGCAGCTTAAGGGGCGGGACGAACACCGGGGAGCTGTTTTTT. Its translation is CASSLRGGTNTGELFF.

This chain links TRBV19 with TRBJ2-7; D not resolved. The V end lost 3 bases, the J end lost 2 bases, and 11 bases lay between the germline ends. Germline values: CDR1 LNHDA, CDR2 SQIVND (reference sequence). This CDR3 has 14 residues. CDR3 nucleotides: TGTGCCAGTAGTATCGAGGATGGGGCCTACGAGCAGTACTTC. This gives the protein CASSIEDGAYEQYF.

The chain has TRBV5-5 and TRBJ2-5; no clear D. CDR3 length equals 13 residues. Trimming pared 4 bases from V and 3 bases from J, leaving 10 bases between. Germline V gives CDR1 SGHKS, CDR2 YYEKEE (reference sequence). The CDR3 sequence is CASSRPTEETQYF. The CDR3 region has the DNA TGTGCCAGCAGCCGCCCGACGGAAGAGACCCAGTACTTC.

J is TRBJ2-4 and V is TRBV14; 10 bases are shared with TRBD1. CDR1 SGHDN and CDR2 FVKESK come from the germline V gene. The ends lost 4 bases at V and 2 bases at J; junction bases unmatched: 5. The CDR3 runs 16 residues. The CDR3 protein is CASSLLGQGTKNIQYF. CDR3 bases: TGTGCCAGCAGCCTGTTGGGACAGGGGACCAAAAACATTCAGTACTTC.

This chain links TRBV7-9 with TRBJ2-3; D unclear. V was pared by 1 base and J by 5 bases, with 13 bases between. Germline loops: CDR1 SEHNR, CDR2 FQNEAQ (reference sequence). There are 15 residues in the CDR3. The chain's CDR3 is CASSLVVRLVDTQYF. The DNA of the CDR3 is TGTGCCAGCAGCTTAGTCGTAAGGCTCGTAGATACGCAGTATTTT.

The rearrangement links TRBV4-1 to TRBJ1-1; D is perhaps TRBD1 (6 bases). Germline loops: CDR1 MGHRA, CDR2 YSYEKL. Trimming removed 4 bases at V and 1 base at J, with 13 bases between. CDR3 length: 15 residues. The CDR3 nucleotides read TGCGCCAGCAGCCTCGACAGGCCGAAGAACACTGAAGCTTTCTTT. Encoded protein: CASSLDRPKNTEAFF.

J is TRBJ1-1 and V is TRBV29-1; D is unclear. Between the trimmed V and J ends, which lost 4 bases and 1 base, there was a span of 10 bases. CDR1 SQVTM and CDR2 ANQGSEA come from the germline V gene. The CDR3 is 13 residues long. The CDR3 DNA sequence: TGCAGCGTTGCCGCGGCTCAGAACACTGAAGCTTTCTTT. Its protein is CSVAAAQNTEAFF.

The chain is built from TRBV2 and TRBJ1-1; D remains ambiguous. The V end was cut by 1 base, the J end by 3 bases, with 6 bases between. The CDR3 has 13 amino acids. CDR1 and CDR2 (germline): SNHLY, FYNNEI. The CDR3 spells CASSEVSYTEAFF. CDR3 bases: TGTGCCAGCAGTGAAGTCAGCTACACTGAAGCTTTCTTT. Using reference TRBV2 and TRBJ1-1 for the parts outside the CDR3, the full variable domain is EPEVTQTPSHQVTQMGQEVILRCVPISNHLYFYWYRQILGQKVEFLVSFYNNEISEKSEIFDDQFSVERPDGSNFTLKIRSTKLEDSAMYFCASSEVSYTEAFFGQGTRLTVV.

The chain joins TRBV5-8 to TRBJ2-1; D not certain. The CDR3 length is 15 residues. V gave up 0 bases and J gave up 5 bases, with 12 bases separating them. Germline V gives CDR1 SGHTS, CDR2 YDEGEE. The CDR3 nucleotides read TGTGCCAGCAGCTTGGGGTGGGTATCCGACAATGAGCAGTTCTTC. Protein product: CASSLGWVSDNEQFF.

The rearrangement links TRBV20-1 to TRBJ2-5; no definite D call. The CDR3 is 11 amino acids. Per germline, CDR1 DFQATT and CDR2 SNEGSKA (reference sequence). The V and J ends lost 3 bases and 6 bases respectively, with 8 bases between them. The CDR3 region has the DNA TGCAGTGCTAGCTCTGTGCAGACCCAGTACTTC. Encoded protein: CSASSVQTQYF.

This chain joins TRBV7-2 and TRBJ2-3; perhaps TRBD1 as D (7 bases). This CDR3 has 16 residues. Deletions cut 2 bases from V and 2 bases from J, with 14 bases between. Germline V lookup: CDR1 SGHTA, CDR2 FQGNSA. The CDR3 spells CASSLPGDRFTDTQYF. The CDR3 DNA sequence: TGTGCCAGCAGCTTACCGGGGGACAGATTCACAGATACGCAGTATTTT.

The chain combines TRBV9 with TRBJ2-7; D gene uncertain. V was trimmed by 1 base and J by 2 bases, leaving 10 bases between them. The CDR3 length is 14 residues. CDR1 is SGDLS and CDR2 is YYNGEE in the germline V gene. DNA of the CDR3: TGTGCCAGCAGCGTACACAGCGCCGCCTACGAGCAGTACTTC. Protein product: CASSVHSAAYEQYF.

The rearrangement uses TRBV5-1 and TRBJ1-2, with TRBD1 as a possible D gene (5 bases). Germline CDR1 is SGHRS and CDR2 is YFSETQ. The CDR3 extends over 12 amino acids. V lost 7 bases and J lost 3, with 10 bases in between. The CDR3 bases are TGCGCCAGCGCCCAGGGAGACTATGGCTACACCTTC. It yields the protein CASAQGDYGYTF.

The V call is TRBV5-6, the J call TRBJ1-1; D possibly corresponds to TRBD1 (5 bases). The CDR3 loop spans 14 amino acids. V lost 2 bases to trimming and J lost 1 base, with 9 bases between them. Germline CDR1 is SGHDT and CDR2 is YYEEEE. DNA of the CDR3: TGTGCCAGCAGCTTTGGAGGGGCGAACACTGAAGCTTTCTTT. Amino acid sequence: CASSFGGANTEAFF.

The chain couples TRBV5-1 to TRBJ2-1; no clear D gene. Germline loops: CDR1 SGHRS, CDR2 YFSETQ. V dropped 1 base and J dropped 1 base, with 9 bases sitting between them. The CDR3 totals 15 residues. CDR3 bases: TGCGCCAGCAGCTTGCAGCTTGGTTCCTACAATGAGCAGTTCTTC. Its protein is CASSLQLGSYNEQFF.